This T cell receptor (beta chain) comes out of a study of a mutant IDH1 vaccine in newly diagnosed glioma. Assay: immunoSEQ multiplex PCR; the TCRdb copy retains only in-frame clones and omits some. The data contain some 56,000 clones, approximately 91% of them singletons. The CDR3 spans 14 residues. Trimming cost V 2 bases and J 7 bases; bases outside gene matches: 7. CDR1 is ENHRY and CDR2 is SYGVKD in the germline V gene. The sample's time point: baseline, week 1 (first vaccination visit). Treatment defined: pre-vaccination baseline after standard-of-care therapy. Material: PBMCs, obtained from a glioma patient treated with radiotherapy, temozolomide or both. This clonotype was obtained from a man aged 50 or older with glioma. The chain recombines TRBV10-3 with TRBJ2-5, with 7 bases lining up with TRBD2. Here the CDR3 DNA reads TGTGCCATCAGTGAGACTAGCGAGGGTGGGACCCAGTACTTC. It codes for CAISETSEGGTQYF.